The clone carrying this T cell receptor beta chain was seen more than once but under ten times. In the study's own analysis: The assay estimated nucleated cells by amplifying reference gene primers. The assay was immunoSEQ multiplex PCR, and TCRdb's table has in-frame clones only and misses some. The V and J calls and clone size were taken over from that table, and D and trimming were inferred from the DNA. The data contain 200,000 to 250,000 clones, 60% to 85% of them singletons. This sample is drawn from a study of blood T cell repertoires in COVID-19. Study-wide background: Italy, Spain and the United States were the sources of the convalescent and acute COVID-19 samples. The cDNA or gDNA used as material had been derived from T cells, B-cell-depleted T cells, or PBMCs.

Material for sequencing was peripheral blood. This receptor was obtained from a woman aged 70-85 years with acute or convalescent COVID-19.

The CDR3 spells CASSVEQGAFNEQFF. CDR3 coding DNA: TGTGCCAGCAGCGTAGAACAGGGGGCTTTCAATGAGCAGTTCTTC. The chain combines TRBV9 with TRBJ2-1; 9 nucleotides agree with TRBD1. CDR1 SGDLS and CDR2 YYNGEE come from the germline V gene. The ends lost 0 bases at V and 6 bases at J; junction bases unmatched: 4. There are 15 residues in the CDR3.